This section outlines one T cell receptor (beta chain) sequence together with its context. The data belong to a study of cytomegalovirus exposure and HLA in healthy donors. The overall study: The same platform was used for the roughly 130 validation repertoires as for the roughly 660 first-cohort repertoires, as reported in a later analysis.

While the first cohort had fewer than 850 subjects, the donors belonged to the separate validation cohort of roughly 130 subjects. Clones were sequenced by immunoSEQ multiplex PCR, and TCRdb holds only the in-frame ones, with some missing. The profile shows under 250,000 clones, 90% to 95% of them singletons. CDR3 length equals 16 residues. V was shortened by 2 bases and J by 3 bases, with 14 bases between the two germline ends. CDR1 is MNHEY and CDR2 is SVGAGI in the germline V gene. The sequenced sample consisted of PBMCs. V gene TRBV6-5 combines with J gene TRBJ2-1; a weak D match, TRBD2 (6 bases). This receptor was taken from a woman aged 18-30 years in good health and CMV-seronegative. CDR3 sequence reads: CASSYVWSSVYNEQFF. The CDR3 nucleotides read TGTGCCAGCAGTTACGTGTGGTCTAGCGTCTACAATGAGCAGTTCTTC.